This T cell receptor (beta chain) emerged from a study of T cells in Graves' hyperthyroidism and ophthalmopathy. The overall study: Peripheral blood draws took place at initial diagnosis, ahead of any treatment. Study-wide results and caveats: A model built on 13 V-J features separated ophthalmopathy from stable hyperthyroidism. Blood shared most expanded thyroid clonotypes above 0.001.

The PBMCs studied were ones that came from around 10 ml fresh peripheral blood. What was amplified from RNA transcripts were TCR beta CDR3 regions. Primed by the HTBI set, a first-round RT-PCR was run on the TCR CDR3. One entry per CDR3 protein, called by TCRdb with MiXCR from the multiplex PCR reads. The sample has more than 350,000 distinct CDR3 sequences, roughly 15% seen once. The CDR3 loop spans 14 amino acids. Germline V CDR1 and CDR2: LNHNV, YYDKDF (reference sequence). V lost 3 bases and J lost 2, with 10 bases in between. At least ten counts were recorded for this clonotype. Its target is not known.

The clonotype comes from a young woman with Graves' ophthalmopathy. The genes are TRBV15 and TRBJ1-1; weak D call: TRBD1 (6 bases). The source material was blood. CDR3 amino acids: CATSSRGANTEAFF. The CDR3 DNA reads TGTGCCACCAGCAGCAGGGGAGCCAACACTGAAGCTTTCTTT.